This TCR beta chain is drawn from a study of blood T cell repertoires in COVID-19. This clone has a handful of counts. Deletions cut 3 bases from V and 4 bases from J, with 10 bases between. CDR3 size: 14 residues. The germline V gene encodes CDR1 KGHSH and CDR2 LQKENI. Only in-frame clones appear in the TCRdb table, and some are missing; sequencing was by immunoSEQ multiplex PCR. This table has about 200,000 clones, 65% to 85% appearing once. This chain joins TRBV18 and TRBJ1-5, with D possibly being TRBD1 (5 bases). The sample comprised peripheral blood. The clonotype was recovered from a man in his forties with acute or convalescent COVID-19. The CDR3 nucleotides are TGTGCCAGCTCACCGGGACTGAGAAATCAGCCCCAGCATTTT. Residues: CASSPGLRNQPQHF.